Each of the 9 T cell receptor beta chains below was sequenced from the same sample in a study of blood T cells in healthy people across ages. Primers used in a second PCR of about 7 to 12 cycles were a sample-barcoded 5' primer and a J-beta primer mix. TCRdb itself ran the 5' RACE reads through MiXCR, one entry per CDR3 protein. This table has around 1,000,000 distinct CDR3 sequences, less than 25% appearing once. The sample was also linked to a second study, of T cells of mothers and their children.

The specimen sequenced was blood. All receptors come from a girl aged 2 to 10 in good health.

This rearrangement joins TRBV29-1 to TRBJ1-2; D is uncertain. The CDR3 is 15 amino acids. V lost 0 bases and J 1 base, leaving 12 bases between the germline ends. Germline loops: CDR1 SQVTM, CDR2 ANQGSEA. CDR3 DNA sequence: TGCAGCGTTGAAGAAGGGTGGGGTGGTAACTATGGCTACACCTTC. Its translation is CSVEEGWGGNYGYTF.

The gene calls are TRBV20-1 and TRBJ1-2; D unresolved. Germline loops: CDR1 DFQATT, CDR2 SNEGSKA (reference sequence). V lost 1 base to trimming and J lost 6 bases, with 15 bases between them. This CDR3 is 14 amino acids long. The CDR3 bases are TGCAGTGCTAGAGCGGAGGGAACAAGGAATGGCTACACCTTC. Encoded protein: CSARAEGTRNGYTF.

A few counts support this clonotype. V usage is TRBV4-3 and J usage is TRBJ1-2; 9 bases map to TRBD1. Trimming cost V 0 bases and J 4 bases; bases outside gene matches: 0. The CDR3 length is 14 residues. Germline CDR1 is LGHNA and CDR2 is YSLEER. CDR3 residues: CASSQEDRGYGYTF. The CDR3 DNA is TGCGCCAGCAGCCAAGAGGACAGGGGCTATGGCTACACCTTC.

This clonotype was seen a handful of times. The chain carries TRBV5-1 and TRBJ1-1; D may be TRBD1 (6 bases). The germline CDR1 and CDR2 sequences are SGHRS and YFSETQ. There are 15 residues in the CDR3. Trimming pared 0 bases from V and 0 bases from J, leaving 9 bases between. CDR3 DNA sequence: TGCGCCAGCAGCTTGGGGGACAACCTGAACACTGAAGCTTTCTTT. Its translation: CASSLGDNLNTEAFF.

The chain recombines TRBV9 with TRBJ2-5; 9 bases agree with TRBD1. The trim removed 0 bases at V and 4 bases at J, leaving 7 bases unmatched. CDR3 length equals 16 residues. Looked up from germline, CDR1 is SGDLS and CDR2 is YYNGEE. CDR3 nucleotide sequence: TGTGCCAGCAGCGTAGCAAACCCGGGACAGGGAGAGACCCAGTACTTC. It encodes CASSVANPGQGETQYF.

This sequence joins TRBV25-1 and TRBJ2-5; maybe TRBD2 (6 bases). Trimming took off 6 bases at V and 2 bases at J, with 10 bases between the two ends. The CDR3 contains 13 residues. CDR1 is MGHDK and CDR2 is SYGVNS in the germline V gene. The chain's CDR3 is CASRGTPQETQYF. The DNA for the CDR3 is TGTGCCAGCAGAGGGACTCCGCAAGAGACCCAGTACTTC. Based on the CDR3 plus reference TRBV25-1 and TRBJ2-5, the full variable domain is EADIYQTPRYLVIGTGKKITLECSQTMGHDKMYWYQQDPGMELHLIHYSYGVNSTEKGDLSSESTVSRIRTEHFPLTLESARPSHTSQYLCASRGTPQETQYFGPGTRLLVL.

V usage is TRBV4-3 and J usage is TRBJ2-1; D perhaps matches TRBD2 (6 bases). The CDR3 spans 12 residues. V lost 4 bases and J lost 5, with 6 bases in between. Germline V lookup: CDR1 LGHNA, CDR2 YSLEER. In DNA form, the CDR3 reads TGCGCCAGCAGCCGGGGGGACAATGAGCAGTTCTTC. Translation gives CASSRGDNEQFF.

This clonotype occurred a few times. CDR3 region: CASTTGQPAYNEQFF. The DNA of the CDR3 is TGTGCCAGCACCACGGGACAGCCAGCCTACAATGAGCAGTTCTTC. V usage is TRBV7-2 and J usage is TRBJ2-1, with 7 bases fitting TRBD1. CDR3 length: 15 amino acids. Trimming removed 7 bases from V and 2 bases from J; junction bases left unmatched: 8. Germline values: CDR1 SGHTA, CDR2 FQGNSA.

This clonotype was detected only a few times. This chain joins TRBV4-2 and TRBJ2-7; no firm D call. V was trimmed by 0 bases and J by 4 bases, leaving 13 bases between them. Germline CDR1 LGHNA, CDR2 YNFKEQ. The CDR3 extends over 15 amino acids. In nucleotides, the CDR3 is TGTGCCAGCAGCCAAGAAGAGGCTAGGGTGTACGAGCAGTACTTC. This sequence encodes CASSQEEARVYEQYF.